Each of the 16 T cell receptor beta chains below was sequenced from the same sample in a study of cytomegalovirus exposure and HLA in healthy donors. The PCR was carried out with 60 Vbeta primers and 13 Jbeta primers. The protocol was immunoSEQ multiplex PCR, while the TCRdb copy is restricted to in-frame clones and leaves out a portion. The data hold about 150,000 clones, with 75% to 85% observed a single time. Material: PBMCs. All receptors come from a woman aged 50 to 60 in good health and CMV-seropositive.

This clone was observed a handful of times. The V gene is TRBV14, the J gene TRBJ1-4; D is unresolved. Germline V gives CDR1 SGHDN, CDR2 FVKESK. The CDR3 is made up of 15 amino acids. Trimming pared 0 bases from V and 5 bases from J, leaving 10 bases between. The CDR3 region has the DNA TGTGCCAGCAGCCAAGAAGGAGGTGTAAATGAAAAACTGTTTTTT. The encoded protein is CASSQEGGVNEKLFF.

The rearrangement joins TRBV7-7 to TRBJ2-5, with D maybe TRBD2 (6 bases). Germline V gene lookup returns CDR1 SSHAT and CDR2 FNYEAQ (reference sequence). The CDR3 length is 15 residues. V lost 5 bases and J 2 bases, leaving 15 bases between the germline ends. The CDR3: CASSMGLGGQETQYF. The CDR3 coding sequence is TGTGCCAGCAGCATGGGATTGGGGGGACAAGAGACCCAGTACTTC.

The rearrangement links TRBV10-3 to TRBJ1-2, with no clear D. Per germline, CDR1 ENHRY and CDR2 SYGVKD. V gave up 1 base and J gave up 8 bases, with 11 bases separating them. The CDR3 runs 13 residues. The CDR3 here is CAISEYPREGYTF. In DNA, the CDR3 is TGTGCCATCAGTGAGTACCCTAGAGAGGGCTACACCTTC.

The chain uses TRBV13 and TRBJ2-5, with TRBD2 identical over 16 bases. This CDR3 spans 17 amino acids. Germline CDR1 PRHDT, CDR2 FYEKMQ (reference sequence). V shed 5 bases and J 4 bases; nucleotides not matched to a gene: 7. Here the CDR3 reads CASSPGTSGGAAETQYF. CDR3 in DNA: TGTGCCAGCAGCCCAGGGACTAGCGGGGGGGCTGCAGAGACCCAGTACTTC.

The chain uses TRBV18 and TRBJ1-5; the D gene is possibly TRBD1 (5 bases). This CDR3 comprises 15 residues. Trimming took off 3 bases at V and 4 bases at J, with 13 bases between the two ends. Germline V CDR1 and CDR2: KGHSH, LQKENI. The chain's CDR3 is CASSPQGSLNQPQHF. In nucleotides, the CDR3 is TGTGCCAGCTCACCCCAGGGAAGCCTGAATCAGCCCCAGCATTTT.

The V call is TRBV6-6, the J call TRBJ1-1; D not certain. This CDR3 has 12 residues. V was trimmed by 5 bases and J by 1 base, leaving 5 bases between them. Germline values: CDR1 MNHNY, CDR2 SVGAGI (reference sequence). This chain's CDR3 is CASSRQNTEAFF. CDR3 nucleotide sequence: TGTGCCAGCAGTCGACAGAACACTGAAGCTTTCTTT.

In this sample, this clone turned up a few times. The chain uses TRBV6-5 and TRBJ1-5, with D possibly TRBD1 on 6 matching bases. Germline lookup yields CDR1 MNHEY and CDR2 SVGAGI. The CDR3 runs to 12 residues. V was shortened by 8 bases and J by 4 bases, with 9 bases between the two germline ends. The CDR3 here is CASQGPNQPQHF. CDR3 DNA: TGTGCCAGCCAGGGGCCAAATCAGCCCCAGCATTTT.

The CDR3 DNA reads as TGCGCCAGCAGCCAAGTAAGCGGACGGACCAATGAGCAGTTCTTC. Translation: CASSQVSGRTNEQFF. This chain joins TRBV4-1 and TRBJ2-1; D possibly corresponds to TRBD2 (5 bases). Deletions cut 1 base from V and 6 bases from J, with 13 bases between. The CDR3 has 15 amino acids. Germline V gives CDR1 MGHRA, CDR2 YSYEKL.

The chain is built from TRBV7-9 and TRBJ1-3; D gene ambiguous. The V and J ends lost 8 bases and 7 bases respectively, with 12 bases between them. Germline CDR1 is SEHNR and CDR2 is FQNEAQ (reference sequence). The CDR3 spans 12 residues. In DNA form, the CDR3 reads TGTGCCAGCGGCGCGCTCGGGAACACCATATATTTT. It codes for CASGALGNTIYF.

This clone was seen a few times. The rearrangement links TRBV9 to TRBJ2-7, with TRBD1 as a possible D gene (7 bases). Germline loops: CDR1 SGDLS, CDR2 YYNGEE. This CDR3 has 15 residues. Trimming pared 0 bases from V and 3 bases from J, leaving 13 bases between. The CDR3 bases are TGTGCCAGCAGCGTAGATGGGCAGGGGGGCTACGAGCAGTACTTC. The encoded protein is CASSVDGQGGYEQYF.

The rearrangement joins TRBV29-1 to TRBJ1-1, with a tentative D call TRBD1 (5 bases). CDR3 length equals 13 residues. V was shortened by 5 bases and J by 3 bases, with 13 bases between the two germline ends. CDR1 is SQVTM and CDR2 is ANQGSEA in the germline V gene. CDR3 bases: TGCAGCGTTCAAGGACACCTGGACACTGAAGCTTTCTTT. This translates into CSVQGHLDTEAFF.

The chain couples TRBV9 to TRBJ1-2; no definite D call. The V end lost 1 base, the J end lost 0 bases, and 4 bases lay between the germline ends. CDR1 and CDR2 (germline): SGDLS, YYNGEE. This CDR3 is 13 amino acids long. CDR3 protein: CASSVSTNYGYTF. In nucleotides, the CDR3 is TGTGCCAGCAGCGTATCCACTAACTATGGCTACACCTTC.

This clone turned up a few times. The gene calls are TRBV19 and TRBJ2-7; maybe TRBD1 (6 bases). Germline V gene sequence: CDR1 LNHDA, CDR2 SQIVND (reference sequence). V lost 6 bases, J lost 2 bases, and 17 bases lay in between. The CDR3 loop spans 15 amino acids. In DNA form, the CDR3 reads TGTGCCAGTAGAGCCGACAGGTCTTTAACCTACGAGCAGTACTTC. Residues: CASRADRSLTYEQYF.

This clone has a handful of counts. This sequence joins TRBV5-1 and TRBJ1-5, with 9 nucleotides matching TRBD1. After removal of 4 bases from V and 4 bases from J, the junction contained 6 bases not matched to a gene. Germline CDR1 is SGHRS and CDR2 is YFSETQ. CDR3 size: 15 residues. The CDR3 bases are TGCGCCAGCAGCCTTACGGGGACAGGGAATCAGCCCCAGCATTTT. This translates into CASSLTGTGNQPQHF.

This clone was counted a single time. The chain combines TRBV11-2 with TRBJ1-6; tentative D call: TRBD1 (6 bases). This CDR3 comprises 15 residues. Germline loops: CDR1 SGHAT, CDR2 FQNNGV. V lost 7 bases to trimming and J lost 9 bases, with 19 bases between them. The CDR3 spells CASKYSGGSASPLHF. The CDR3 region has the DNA TGTGCCAGCAAGTACAGTGGGGGCTCAGCTTCACCCCTCCACTTT.

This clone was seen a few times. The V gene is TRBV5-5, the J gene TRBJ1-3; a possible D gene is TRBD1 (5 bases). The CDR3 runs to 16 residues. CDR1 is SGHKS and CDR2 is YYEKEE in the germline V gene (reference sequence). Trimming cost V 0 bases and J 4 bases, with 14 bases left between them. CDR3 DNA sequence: TGTGCCAGCAGCTTGGTGGGGCCGCGACCCGGAAACACCATATATTTT. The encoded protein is CASSLVGPRPGNTIYF. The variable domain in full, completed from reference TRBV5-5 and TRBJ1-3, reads DAGVTQSPTHLIKTRGQQVTLRCSPISGHKSVSWYQQVLGQGPQFIFQYYEKEERGRGNFPDRFSARQFPNYSSELNVNALLLGDSALYLCASSLVGPRPGNTIYFGEGSWLTVV.